This T cell receptor beta chain was captured by sequencing in a study of human T cells and chemical hapten exposure. The time point: pre-sensitization, week 0. Treatment described: therapeutic diphenylcyclopropenone sensitization with weekly scalp DPC. Total RNA came from unfractionated whole blood. The CDR3 contains 18 residues. Germline values: CDR1 DFQATT, CDR2 SNEGSKA (reference sequence). Trimming took 2 bases from V and 1 from J, leaving 23 bases between them. MiXCR was run by TCRdb on the RACE reads, yielding one entry per CDR3 protein. The sample comprises around 300,000 distinct CDR3 sequences, roughly 7.4% of which are singletons, and 1.2% rests with the top ten.

The material was whole blood, obtained in connection with sensitization to the hapten diphenylcyclopropenone (DPC). The TCR originated in a man aged 18 to 30 with alopecia areata. Some clones in this sample may be carry-over from other donors' samples. The chain combines TRBV20-1 with TRBJ1-2; D may be TRBD1 (6 bases). CDR3 DNA: TGCAGTGCTAGATCGGTAGGGGGGCCGATTAGCGGTAACTATGGCTACACCTTC. Amino acid sequence: CSARSVGGPISGNYGYTF.